Below are 2 T cell receptor beta chains sequenced from a single sample in a study of shared clonotypes between healthy human individuals. Method: immunoSEQ multiplex PCR; TCRdb's copy keeps in-frame clones and lacks some. The table has roughly 2.2 million clones, about 90% seen once; the top ten hold 0.37%. The sample taken for sequencing was naive CD4+ T cells from PBMCs. Subset specified: CD45RA+ positively selected. The receptor set was obtained from a man aged 18 to 30 in good health. Some clones in this sample may be carry-over from other donors' samples.

The V and J genes are TRBV25-1 and TRBJ2-3, with 11 bases matching TRBD2. Germline-derived CDR1 and CDR2 are MGHDK and SYGVNS. The CDR3 is 16 residues long. The V and J ends lost 4 bases and 0 bases, in that order; junction bases with no gene match: 3. The CDR3 here is CASSAGLAESTDTQYF. CDR3 coding DNA: TGTGCCAGCAGTGCGGGACTAGCGGAGAGCACAGATACGCAGTATTTT.

The chain employs TRBV7-9 and TRBJ2-7; TRBD2 matches at 8 bases. The trim removed 5 bases at V and 0 bases at J, leaving 6 bases unmatched. The germline CDR1 and CDR2 sequences are SEHNR and FQNEAQ (reference sequence). This CDR3 has 15 amino acids. The CDR3 bases are TGTGCCAGCAGCCATAGCGGGAAAGCCTCCTACGAGCAGTACTTC. This gives the protein CASSHSGKASYEQYF.